This T cell receptor (beta chain) was retrieved from a study of OX40 agonist ivuxolimab in advanced cancers. TCRdb's table, derived via immunoSEQ multiplex PCR, lists solely in-frame clones and lacks some. The table lists tens of thousands of clones, 75% to 80% of them singletons, with 18% in the top ten. V gave up 2 bases and J gave up 6 bases, with 7 bases separating them. The CDR3 spans 12 residues. CDR1 is SEHNR and CDR2 is FQNEAQ in the germline V gene (reference sequence). The receptor was derived from an adult with an advanced solid tumor such as melanoma, head and neck, liver or kidney cancer. This sequence joins TRBV7-9 and TRBJ1-2; no firm D call. This material consisted of CD4+ or CD8+ T cells sorted from blood, taken in a trial of the OX40 agonist ivuxolimab. Here the CDR3 DNA reads TGTGCCAGCAGCTTACACGGGAATGGCTACACCTTC. It translates to CASSLHGNGYTF.